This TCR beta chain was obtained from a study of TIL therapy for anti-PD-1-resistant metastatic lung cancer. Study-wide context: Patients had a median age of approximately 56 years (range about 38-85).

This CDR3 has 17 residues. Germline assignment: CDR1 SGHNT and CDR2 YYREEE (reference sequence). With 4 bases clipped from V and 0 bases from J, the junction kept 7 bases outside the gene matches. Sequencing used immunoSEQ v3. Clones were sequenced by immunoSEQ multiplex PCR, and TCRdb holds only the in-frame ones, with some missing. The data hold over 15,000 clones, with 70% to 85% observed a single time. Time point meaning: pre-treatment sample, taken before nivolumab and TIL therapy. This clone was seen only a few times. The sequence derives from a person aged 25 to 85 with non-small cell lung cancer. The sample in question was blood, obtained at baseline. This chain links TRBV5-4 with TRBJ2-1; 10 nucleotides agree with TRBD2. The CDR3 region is CASSQSGLADSYNEQFF. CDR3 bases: TGTGCCAGCAGCCAGAGCGGACTAGCGGACTCCTACAATGAGCAGTTCTTC.